These T cell receptor beta chains were read from a single sample in a study of regulatory and conventional T cells in RAG deficiency. Some clones are missing from TCRdb's copy, which holds only in-frame ones; the method was immunoSEQ multiplex PCR. The table has 8,000 to 10,000 clones, about 90% seen once. The same sample was also studied in work on regulatory T cells.

Source material: Tregs sorted from blood. The receptors here all came from a human donor in good health. CDR3s include the opening cysteine and the closing phenylalanine or tryptophan. The order of the fields is clone size, J gene, V gene, D gene, CDR3 protein, CDR3 DNA. D genes are given only for firm matches. The size of a clone is reported for some rows only, either as once, few or many, or as a class for expanded clones.

. TRBJ2-7 TRBV9 . CASSVAGKTYEQYF TGTGCCAGCAGCGTAGCGGGTAAAACCTACGAGCAGTACTTC
. TRBJ2-6 TRBV6-5 . CASLSVGANVLTF TGTGCCAGCCTTTCGGTTGGGGCCAACGTCCTGACTTTC
. TRBJ1-1 TRBV5-4 . CASSPTQGLTEAFF TGTGCCAGCAGCCCTACCCAGGGACTCACTGAAGCTTTCTTT
. TRBJ2-7 TRBV19 TRBD2 CASSPGLELSYEQYF TGTGCCAGTAGTCCCGGACTAGAACTCTCCTACGAGCAGTACTTC
. TRBJ2-1 TRBV23-1 . CASSQSIGYNEQFF TGCGCCAGCAGTCAATCGATTGGGTACAATGAGCAGTTCTTC
. TRBJ1-2 TRBV28 . CASSLEGYGYTF TGTGCCAGCAGTTTAGAGGGCTATGGCTACACCTTC
. TRBJ1-4 TRBV19 . CASERGTAEKLFF TGTGCCAGTGAAAGGGGGACGGCTGAAAAACTGTTTTTT
few TRBJ1-1 TRBV28 . CASSPTLGIARYKNTEAFF TGTGCCAGCAGTCCGACTCTTGGAATCGCGCGTTATAAGAACACTGAAGCTTTCTTT
. TRBJ2-2 TRBV2 TRBD1 CASGTGQVNTGELFF TGTGCCAGCGGAACGGGACAGGTGAACACCGGGGAGCTGTTTTTT
once TRBJ1-5 TRBV9 . CASSATPDNQPQHF TGTGCCAGCAGCGCCACCCCGGATAATCAGCCCCAGCATTTT
. TRBJ1-5 TRBV7-9 . CASSLGEGGQPQHF TGTGCCAGCAGCTTAGGGGAGGGCGGTCAGCCCCAGCATTTT
once TRBJ2-3 TRBV7-8 . CASSPPTRGEDTQYF TGTGCCAGCAGCCCACCGACTAGGGGAGAGGATACGCAGTATTTT
. TRBJ2-1 TRBV29-1 TRBD1 CSVTQGFQLNEQFF TGCAGCGTCACACAGGGGTTCCAGCTCAATGAGCAGTTCTTC
. TRBJ2-5 TRBV19 TRBD1 CASRNPDRKETQYF TGTGCCAGCCGAAACCCGGACAGGAAAGAGACCCAGTACTTC
. TRBJ1-2 TRBV4-2 TRBD1 CASSQAGQGAYGYTF TGTGCCAGCAGCCAAGCGGGACAGGGGGCCTATGGCTACACCTTC
. TRBJ2-7 TRBV18 TRBD2 CASSPLAGYEQYF TGTGCCAGCTCACCGCTAGCGGGTTACGAGCAGTACTTC
few TRBJ1-2 TRBV19 TRBD1 CARAGTDPRVMVGYTF TGTGCCAGGGCGGGGACAGATCCCCGAGTTATGGTTGGCTACACCTTC
. TRBJ2-1 TRBV19 TRBD1 CASSIGQGAPDEQFF TGTGCCAGTAGTATAGGACAGGGGGCTCCGGATGAGCAGTTCTTC
. TRBJ2-5 TRBV18 . CASSPQLDGDQYF TGTGCCAGCTCACCACAACTGGATGGCGACCAGTACTTC
few TRBJ1-6 TRBV28 . CASRLLGSPLHF TGTGCCAGCAGGTTGCTCGGTTCACCCCTCCACTTT
. TRBJ2-1 TRBV20-1 . CSRSFLAEQFF TGTTCTCGGTCTTTCCTAGCGGAGCAGTTCTTC
. TRBJ1-5 TRBV6-4 . CASRFDDGDNQPQHF TGTGCCAGCCGGTTTGATGACGGGGACAATCAGCCCCAGCATTTT
. TRBJ2-3 TRBV9 . CASSVSRADTQYF TGTGCCAGCAGCGTGAGCAGGGCAGATACGCAGTATTTT
. TRBJ1-5 TRBV5-6 . CASSSTGYSNQPQHF TGTGCCAGCAGCTCCACAGGTTATAGCAATCAGCCCCAGCATTTT